The 32 T cell receptor beta chains below all came from one sample that was sequenced in a study of blood T cell repertoires in COVID-19. TCRdb's table, derived via immunoSEQ multiplex PCR, lists solely in-frame clones and lacks some. The table shows about 210,000 clones, with 70% to 90% occurring only once. The material sequenced was PBMCs or T cells enriched from blood (not recorded which). The receptors stem from a man between 35 and 55 years old who had recovered from COVID-19.

The J gene is TRBJ1-5, the V gene TRBV29-1; 8 bases match TRBD1. Germline-derived CDR1 and CDR2 are SQVTM and ANQGSEA. J gave up 0 bases and V 4 bases, and 8 bases lay outside the gene matches. The CDR3 consists of 16 residues. The CDR3 nucleotides read TGCAGCGTTGTTGTGGGGACAGGATATAGCAATCAGCCCCAGCATTTT. Protein sequence: CSVVVGTGYSNQPQHF.

V is TRBV18 and J is TRBJ1-1; perhaps TRBD1 as D (5 bases). The CDR3 runs 13 residues. Germline CDR1 reads KGHSH; CDR2 reads LQKENI. Deletions cut 2 bases from V and 10 bases from J, with 14 bases between. The CDR3 loop is CASSPNGFGGAFF. The CDR3 bases are TGTGCCAGCTCACCAAACGGGTTCGGGGGAGCTTTCTTT.

The chain combines TRBV7-2 with TRBJ1-5; 9 nucleotides align to TRBD1. J lost 2 bases, V lost 4 bases, and 6 bases had no gene match. The germline V gene encodes CDR1 SGHTA and CDR2 FQGNSA. This CDR3 has 16 residues. The CDR3 sequence: CASSSTGGYGNQPQHF. As DNA, the CDR3 is TGTGCCAGCAGCTCGACAGGGGGATACGGCAATCAGCCCCAGCATTTT.

V is TRBV2 and J is TRBJ1-1, with 8 positions matching TRBD1. Germline CDR1 is SNHLY and CDR2 is FYNNEI. After removal of 4 bases from V and 5 bases from J, the junction contained 3 bases not matched to a gene. The length of the CDR3 is 13 residues. The CDR3 DNA follows: TGTGCCAGCAGTGGACAGGGGCTTACTGAAGCTTTCTTT. Translating gives CASSGQGLTEAFF.

The chain carries TRBV7-9 and TRBJ2-2; D ambiguous. V dropped 5 bases and J dropped 6 bases, with 13 bases sitting between them. In germline, CDR1 is SEHNR, CDR2 FQNEAQ (reference sequence). The CDR3 contains 14 residues. In DNA form, the CDR3 reads TGTGCCAGCAGCCTAGACGCAGATTCCGGGGAGCTGTTTTTT. This gives the protein CASSLDADSGELFF.

This chain uses TRBV27 with TRBJ2-1; 7 positions agree with TRBD2. Looked up from germline, CDR1 is MNHEY and CDR2 is SMNVEV (reference sequence). The CDR3 contains 16 residues. V shed 1 base, J shed 0 bases, and the junction held 3 bases outside the gene matches. The CDR3 DNA sequence: TGTGCCAGCAGTTTATTCGGCGGGGGCTCCTACAATGAGCAGTTCTTC. Its translation: CASSLFGGGSYNEQFF.

This clone was counted a single time. The chain links TRBV12-3 or TRBV12-4 to TRBJ2-7; tentatively, D is TRBD1 (6 bases). There are 13 residues in the CDR3. Trimming removed 6 bases from V and 2 bases from J, with 11 bases in between. CDR3 region: CASSGRGPYEQYF. The CDR3 DNA reads as TGTGCCAGCAGCGGCAGGGGACCCTACGAGCAGTACTTC.

This clone was seen more than once but under ten times. Here the CDR3 DNA reads TGTGCCAGCAGTAGGAATCAGGGGGCCTCCTACGAGCAGTACTTC. This encodes CASSRNQGASYEQYF. The chain uses TRBV2 and TRBJ2-7, with 8 bases lining up with TRBD1. J was trimmed by 0 bases and V by 5 bases; bases with no gene match: 6. Looked up from germline, CDR1 is SNHLY and CDR2 is FYNNEI. CDR3 length: 15 amino acids.

The J gene is TRBJ2-5, the V gene TRBV3-1 (or the pseudogene TRBV3-2), with 9 bases lining up with TRBD2. Germline V gene lookup returns CDR1 LGHDT and CDR2 YNNKEL (reference sequence). Germline trimming cut 2 bases from V and 5 bases from J; bases unmatched to any gene: 9. The CDR3 runs 16 residues. The CDR3 sequence is CASSQTLRGGAETQYF. The CDR3 coding sequence is TGTGCCAGCAGCCAAACGTTACGCGGGGGGGCGGAGACCCAGTACTTC.

This clone was picked up a small number of times. This sequence joins TRBV10-2 and TRBJ2-2, with 7 bases aligning to TRBD1. CDR1 is WSHSY, CDR2 SAAADI, per germline. This CDR3 comprises 15 residues. V lost 5 bases, J lost 3 bases, and 6 bases stayed unmatched. CDR3 region: CASSRQGGHTGELFF. DNA for the CDR3: TGCGCCAGCAGTAGACAGGGCGGGCACACCGGGGAGCTGTTTTTT.

This clone was picked up a small number of times. The chain employs TRBV27 and TRBJ1-2; D is uncertain. CDR1 is MNHEY, CDR2 SMNVEV, per germline (reference sequence). This CDR3 has 15 residues. The V end was cut by 3 bases, the J end by 1 base, with 12 bases between. The CDR3, as DNA: TGTGCCAGCAGTTTTAGCGGGATGTTTAACTATGGCTACACCTTC. Translating gives CASSFSGMFNYGYTF.

The chain combines TRBV7-6 with TRBJ2-1, with 11 nucleotides matching TRBD1. The CDR3 contains 15 residues. CDR1 is SGHVS, CDR2 FNYEAQ, per germline. Trimming removed 3 bases from V and 6 bases from J; junction bases left unmatched: 4. As DNA, the CDR3 is TGTGCCAGCAGCTTCGGGACAGGGGGAATCAATGAGCAGTTCTTC. It is translated as CASSFGTGGINEQFF.

The chain recombines TRBV6-1 with TRBJ1-6, with 8 bases fitting TRBD1. From germline, CDR1 is MNHNS and CDR2 SASEGT. The CDR3 spans 15 residues. V dropped 3 bases and J dropped 6; count of bases not matched to a gene: 4. The CDR3 region is CASSELTGANSPLHF. The CDR3 DNA sequence: TGTGCCAGCAGTGAGTTGACAGGGGCTAATTCACCCCTCCACTTT.

This clone was counted a few times. The chain is built from TRBV4-1 and TRBJ1-1, with unresolved D. The germline gives CDR1 MGHRA, CDR2 YSYEKL. The V and J ends lost 0 bases and 3 bases respectively, with 5 bases between them. The CDR3 spans 13 residues. CDR3 region: CASSQDSYTEAFF. CDR3 sequence (DNA): TGCGCCAGCAGCCAAGACAGTTACACTGAAGCTTTCTTT.

This clone was seen a single time. The chain uses TRBV18 and TRBJ2-7; 7 positions agree with TRBD2. V was pared by 5 bases and J by 6 bases, with 10 bases of the junction left unmatched. Germline V gene data show CDR1 as KGHSH and CDR2 as LQKENI. The CDR3 covers 14 residues. The CDR3 DNA sequence: TGTGCCAGCTCATCTGGGAGCGGGAAGTCCGAGCAGTACTTC. It is translated as CASSSGSGKSEQYF.

Regarding this clone: Different DNA sequences within this sample yield the same CDR3. CDR3 nucleotides: TGTGCCAGTAGTAGGGACAGAGCTAACTATGGCTACACCTTC. Translated, it gives CASSRDRANYGYTF. The rearrangement joins TRBV19 to TRBJ1-2, with 7 bases lining up with TRBD1. The J segment lost 0 bases and the V segment lost 4 bases, leaving 2 bases of the junction unmatched. From germline, CDR1 is LNHDA and CDR2 SQIVND (reference sequence). There are 14 residues in the CDR3.

The chain is built from TRBV9 and TRBJ1-6; tentative D call: TRBD1 (5 bases). The CDR3 covers 18 residues. From germline, CDR1 is SGDLS and CDR2 YYNGEE. Trimming removed 4 bases from V and 10 bases from J, with 27 bases in between. The CDR3 DNA follows: TGTGCCAGCAGCCCCGTCGCGGGACGGGAGGGAGAGGAATCACCCCTCCACTTT. Translating it yields CASSPVAGREGEESPLHF.

V usage is TRBV13 and J usage is TRBJ1-3, with D hard to call. In germline, CDR1 is PRHDT, CDR2 FYEKMQ (reference sequence). The CDR3 loop spans 14 amino acids. V lost 1 base to trimming and J lost 0 bases, with 4 bases between them. The CDR3: CASSLAGSGNTIYF. CDR3 DNA sequence: TGTGCCAGCAGCTTAGCAGGCTCTGGAAACACCATATATTTT.

The V and J genes are TRBV24-1 and TRBJ1-5; 11 bases are shared with TRBD1. Germline V lookup: CDR1 KGHDR, CDR2 SFDVKD. The CDR3 covers 20 residues. The V segment lost 2 bases and the J segment 2 bases; nucleotides outside the gene matches: 13. The CDR3 is CATSDSTGQGGVIGNQPQHF. In nucleotides, the CDR3 is TGTGCCACCAGTGATTCGACGGGACAGGGGGGTGTAATTGGCAATCAGCCCCAGCATTTT.

V is TRBV28 and J is TRBJ2-2, with TRBD2 matching 9 bases. The CDR3 covers 16 residues. Germline V CDR1 and CDR2: MDHEN, SYDVKM. V lost 7 bases and J lost 1; bases outside the gene matches: 7. The CDR3 region has the DNA TGTGCCAGCACCCGCGGGGGGGGAGGGAACACCGGGGAGCTGTTTTTT. Encoded protein: CASTRGGGGNTGELFF.

In this sample, this clone turned up a few times. V gene TRBV7-9 combines with J gene TRBJ2-7; 11 bases agree with TRBD2. Germline V gives CDR1 SEHNR, CDR2 FQNEAQ (reference sequence). The ends lost 6 bases at V and 0 bases at J; junction bases unmatched: 10. The CDR3 length is 17 residues. CDR3 in amino acids: CASRGTSGNMSSYEQYF. The CDR3 DNA reads TGTGCCAGCAGGGGGACTAGCGGCAATATGAGCTCCTACGAGCAGTACTTC.

The chain uses TRBV9 and TRBJ2-2, with 7 bases lining up with TRBD1. Losses at the gene ends were 3 bases for V and 4 bases for J; bases not matched to a gene: 6. Germline V gene sequence: CDR1 SGDLS, CDR2 YYNGEE. This CDR3 region has 15 residues. The CDR3 bases are TGTGCCAGCAGCGGCTCAGGGGGAAGCACCGGGGAGCTGTTTTTT. As protein: CASSGSGGSTGELFF. Complete variable domain (other parts from reference TRBV9 and TRBJ2-2): DSGVTQTPKHLITATGQRVTLRCSPRSGDLSVYWYQQSLDQGLQFLIQYYNGEERAKGNILERFSAQQFPDLHSELNLSSLELGDSALYFCASSGSGGSTGELFFGEGSRLTVL.

The chain is built from TRBV29-1 and TRBJ2-7, with 11 positions matching TRBD2. Germline values: CDR1 SQVTM, CDR2 ANQGSEA. V dropped 6 bases and J dropped 4; count of bases not matched to a gene: 5. The CDR3 spans 13 residues. The CDR3 DNA reads TGCAGCGTGACTAGCGGGATAATATACGAGCAGTACTTC. It is translated as CSVTSGIIYEQYF.

This clone was observed once. V gene TRBV6-5 combines with J gene TRBJ1-1; TRBD1 matches at 9 bases. The CDR3 consists of 15 residues. Germline loops: CDR1 MNHEY, CDR2 SVGAGI. Trimming removed 6 bases from V and 3 bases from J; junction bases left unmatched: 8. CDR3 nucleotide sequence: TGTGCCAGCAGACGGACAGGGGCCGGGTACACTGAAGCTTTCTTT. This encodes CASRRTGAGYTEAFF.

This clone was seen more than once but under ten times. The chain combines TRBV19 with TRBJ1-2; D uncertain. Germline CDR1 LNHDA, CDR2 SQIVND (reference sequence). The CDR3 is 14 amino acids. Trimming took 4 bases from V and 9 from J, leaving 18 bases between them. The CDR3 protein is CASSTLSSGLSYTF. CDR3 in DNA: TGTGCCAGTAGTACCCTATCCTCGGGTCTGAGCTACACCTTC.

The chain couples TRBV29-1 to TRBJ2-3; D perhaps matches TRBD1 (6 bases). The germline gives CDR1 SQVTM, CDR2 ANQGSEA. The CDR3 sequence is 13 residues long. Deletions cut 5 bases from V and 0 bases from J, with 9 bases between. The CDR3 DNA follows: TGCAGCGTTCGAGGGGGAAGCACAGATACGCAGTATTTT. Its translation: CSVRGGSTDTQYF.

This chain connects TRBV9 to TRBJ1-2; D unresolved. Germline CDR1 and CDR2: SGDLS and YYNGEE. Trimming took off 4 bases at V and 4 bases at J, with 14 bases between the two ends. The CDR3 has 14 residues. CDR3 sequence: CASSSNQAVYGYTF. DNA of the CDR3: TGTGCCAGCAGCTCCAACCAGGCCGTCTATGGCTACACCTTC.

This chain connects TRBV5-1 to TRBJ2-2, with D perhaps matching TRBD2 (5 bases). CDR1 is SGHRS, CDR2 YFSETQ, per germline. V was cut by 4 bases and J by 8 bases, with 15 bases left in between. The CDR3 sequence is 14 residues long. The DNA for the CDR3 is TGCGCCAGCAGCACCTACTCTAGCTCGGGGGAGCTGTTTTTT. Protein: CASSTYSSSGELFF.

V usage is TRBV6-6 and J usage is TRBJ1-5, with a possible D match to TRBD1 (5 bases). The CDR3 is 15 amino acids. Germline CDR1 MNHNY, CDR2 SVGAGI (reference sequence). V shed 2 bases and J shed 2 bases, with 10 bases lying between them. This CDR3 reads CASSYGTGGNQPQHF. The CDR3 DNA sequence: TGTGCCAGCAGTTACGGGACGGGGGGCAATCAGCCCCAGCATTTT.

The rearrangement links TRBV5-6 to TRBJ2-7, with 7 bases lining up with TRBD1. Germline loops: CDR1 SGHDT, CDR2 YYEEEE. The CDR3 runs to 14 residues. J was trimmed by 2 bases and V by 4 bases; bases with no gene match: 6. The CDR3 DNA follows: TGTGCCAGCAGCCGACCCGGGACAGCCTACGAGCAGTACTTC. Amino acid sequence: CASSRPGTAYEQYF.

This clone was counted a single time. This chain links TRBV9 with TRBJ2-1; 8 bases align to TRBD2. V dropped 0 bases and J dropped 7; count of bases not matched to a gene: 6. CDR1 is SGDLS, CDR2 YYNGEE, per germline. The CDR3 consists of 15 residues. In DNA, the CDR3 is TGTGCCAGCAGCGTAGCGGGAGGGCCAGGAAATGAGCAGTTCTTC. This encodes CASSVAGGPGNEQFF.

This chain connects TRBV6-4 to TRBJ2-1, with D unresolved. There are 13 residues in the CDR3. Looked up from germline, CDR1 is MRHNA and CDR2 is SNTAGT. Trimming pared 5 bases from V and 5 bases from J, leaving 10 bases between. The CDR3 region is CASSHRRDNEQFF. CDR3 sequence (DNA): TGTGCCAGCAGTCACCGTAGAGACAATGAGCAGTTCTTC.